These 18 T cell receptor beta chains were sequenced from one sample in a study of T cell responses to AZD1222 COVID-19 vaccine. The method was immunoSEQ multiplex PCR; TCRdb's version includes in-frame clones alone and lacks a portion of them. The sample lists around 95,000 clones, around nine tenths occurring once. Sequencing was performed on peripheral blood, taken on day 0 of AZD1222 vaccination. All receptors come from an adult in good health.

The chain recombines TRBV5-4 with TRBJ2-7, with 13 nucleotides matching TRBD2. The trim removed 1 base at V and 4 bases at J, leaving 5 bases unmatched. There are 16 residues in the CDR3. The germline V gene has CDR1 SGHNT and CDR2 YYREEE (reference sequence). Written as DNA, the CDR3 is TGTGCCAGCAGCTTGTCCGGGACTAGCGGGGTTTACGAGCAGTACTTC. It encodes CASSLSGTSGVYEQYF. Combining the CDR3 with reference TRBV5-4 and TRBJ2-7 gives the whole variable domain ETGVTQSPTHLIKTRGQQVTLRCSSQSGHNTVSWYQQALGQGPQFIFQYYREEENGRGNFPPRFSGLQFPNYSSELNVNALELDDSALYLCASSLSGTSGVYEQYFGPGTRLTVT.

This clone was detected only once. V and J are TRBV4-1 and TRBJ2-4; the D gene is possibly TRBD1 (5 bases). The germline gives CDR1 MGHRA, CDR2 YSYEKL. V lost 4 bases to trimming and J lost 0 bases, with 22 bases between them. This CDR3 has 19 amino acids. In DNA, the CDR3 is TGCGCCAGCAGCCCACGGACATCTGGTTTCCCCGTAGCCAAAAACATTCAGTACTTC. Its protein product is CASSPRTSGFPVAKNIQYF.

V gene TRBV25-1 combines with J gene TRBJ1-1; D might be TRBD1 (6 bases). The CDR3 totals 13 residues. The germline gives CDR1 MGHDK, CDR2 SYGVNS. V lost 4 bases, J lost 3 bases, and 9 bases lay in between. The CDR3 spells CASSGAGDTEAFF. DNA for the CDR3: TGTGCCAGCAGTGGGGCAGGGGACACTGAAGCTTTCTTT. The complete variable domain, with remaining parts taken from reference TRBV25-1 and TRBJ1-1, reads EADIYQTPRYLVIGTGKKITLECSQTMGHDKMYWYQQDPGMELHLIHYSYGVNSTEKGDLSSESTVSRIRTEHFPLTLESARPSHTSQYLCASSGAGDTEAFFGQGTRLTVV.

This clone showed up just once. The chain carries TRBV7-9 and TRBJ2-3, with D tentatively TRBD2 (5 bases). The CDR3 sequence is 14 residues long. Germline V lookup: CDR1 SEHNR, CDR2 FQNEAQ (reference sequence). V was clipped by 1 base and J by 6 bases, with 11 bases between them. CDR3 DNA sequence: TGTGCCAGCAGCTTAGACGCGGGTTCGGATACGCAGTATTTT. It encodes CASSLDAGSDTQYF.

This chain connects TRBV27 to TRBJ2-7; 7 nucleotides match TRBD2. The CDR3 contains 14 residues. The J segment lost 9 bases and the V segment lost 3 bases, leaving 11 bases of the junction unmatched. Germline lookup yields CDR1 MNHEY and CDR2 SMNVEV (reference sequence). This CDR3 reads CASSLSPGGPGQYF. The CDR3, as DNA: TGTGCCAGCAGTTTGTCTCCGGGAGGACCTGGGCAGTACTTC.

This chain links TRBV9 with TRBJ1-1, with D maybe TRBD1 (6 bases). The CDR3 covers 14 residues. CDR1 and CDR2 from the germline V gene are SGDLS and YYNGEE. Trimming took off 2 bases at V and 4 bases at J, with 12 bases between the two ends. CDR3 nucleotides: TGTGCCAGCAGCGTCGACACCAGGGGCACTGAAGCTTTCTTT. The encoded protein is CASSVDTRGTEAFF.

The chain joins TRBV9 to TRBJ2-7, with 10 bases that match TRBD2. This CDR3 has 15 residues. Trimming took 0 bases from V and 3 from J; bases not matched to a gene: 3. The V gene's germline CDR1 is SGDLS and CDR2 YYNGEE. The CDR3 reads CASSVELAGVYEQYF. CDR3 bases: TGTGCCAGCAGCGTAGAGCTAGCGGGAGTCTACGAGCAGTACTTC. The full variable domain, its missing parts supplied by reference TRBV9 and TRBJ2-7, is DSGVTQTPKHLITATGQRVTLRCSPRSGDLSVYWYQQSLDQGLQFLIQYYNGEERAKGNILERFSAQQFPDLHSELNLSSLELGDSALYFCASSVELAGVYEQYFGPGTRLTVT.

The chain joins TRBV7-2 to TRBJ1-3, with D perhaps matching TRBD1 (5 bases). The germline V gene encodes CDR1 SGHTA and CDR2 FQGNSA. Trimming left V 1 base short and J 4 bases short, with 11 bases between. CDR3 size: 15 residues. CDR3 nucleotide sequence: TGTGCCAGCAGCTTAGTCTGGGGGTCCGGAAACACCATATATTTT. Its protein is CASSLVWGSGNTIYF.

V and J are TRBV6-5 and TRBJ1-3; a weak D match, TRBD1 (6 bases). The CDR3 runs to 15 residues. Germline loops: CDR1 MNHEY, CDR2 SVGAGI. The germline V and J ends were trimmed by 3 bases and 4 bases, with 13 bases remaining between them. The CDR3 sequence: CASSYRPGAGNTIYF. In nucleotides, the CDR3 is TGTGCCAGCAGTTATCGTCCAGGGGCCGGAAACACCATATATTTT.

V is TRBV24-1 and J is TRBJ1-1, with D maybe TRBD1 (6 bases). The V end was cut by 3 bases, the J end by 10 bases, with 14 bases between. Per the germline V gene, CDR1 is KGHDR and CDR2 is SFDVKD. This CDR3 has 13 amino acids. CDR3: CATSDRGGARAFF. The DNA of the CDR3 is TGTGCCACCAGTGATCGGGGGGGGGCTAGAGCTTTCTTT.

The CDR3 coding sequence is TGTGCCACCAGCAGAGAGTTCTACAGGGGTGATGAGACCCAGTACTTC. Translating gives CATSREFYRGDETQYF. The chain recombines TRBV15 with TRBJ2-5, with 7 bases aligning to TRBD1. J was trimmed by 5 bases and V by 0 bases; bases with no gene match: 9. The CDR3 extends over 16 amino acids. Per the germline V gene, CDR1 is LNHNV and CDR2 is YYDKDF (reference sequence).

The chain uses TRBV6-4 and TRBJ2-7, with TRBD2 matching 12 bases. Germline-derived CDR1 and CDR2 are MRHNA and SNTAGT. V dropped 5 bases and J dropped 5; count of bases not matched to a gene: 1. There are 13 residues in the CDR3. The DNA for the CDR3 is TGTGCCAGCAGTCGACTAGCGGGAGACGAGCAGTACTTC. This translates into CASSRLAGDEQYF.

The chain uses TRBV9 and TRBJ1-4, with 7 positions matching TRBD1. The CDR3 is 19 amino acids. Trimming at V came to 4 bases and at J to 6 bases, leaving 21 bases not matched to a gene. The germline CDR1 and CDR2 sequences are SGDLS and YYNGEE. CDR3 loop: CASSLSPGEDRGLDEKLFF. In DNA, the CDR3 is TGTGCCAGCAGCCTGTCCCCCGGGGAAGATAGGGGGCTTGATGAAAAACTGTTTTTT. Full variable domain (missing parts from reference TRBV9 and TRBJ1-4): DSGVTQTPKHLITATGQRVTLRCSPRSGDLSVYWYQQSLDQGLQFLIQYYNGEERAKGNILERFSAQQFPDLHSELNLSSLELGDSALYFCASSLSPGEDRGLDEKLFFGSGTQLSVL.

The chain recombines TRBV5-1 with TRBJ2-1; 8 positions match TRBD2. Trimming removed 2 bases from V and 3 bases from J; junction bases left unmatched: 13. The V gene's germline CDR1 is SGHRS and CDR2 YFSETQ. This CDR3 has 18 amino acids. Here the CDR3 reads CASSFGPAGAGGYNEQFF. In nucleotides, the CDR3 is TGCGCCAGCAGCTTTGGGCCCGCTGGGGCGGGGGGCTACAATGAGCAGTTCTTC.

The chain is built from TRBV14 and TRBJ2-3; D may be TRBD2 (6 bases). Trimming removed 4 bases from V and 2 bases from J, with 25 bases in between. This CDR3 has 19 residues. The germline gives CDR1 SGHDN, CDR2 FVKESK. The CDR3 reads CASSPRRGQGWGTTDTQYF. The CDR3 region has the DNA TGTGCCAGCAGCCCTAGGCGGGGCCAAGGCTGGGGTACCACAGATACGCAGTATTTT.

The V and J genes are TRBV3-1 (or the pseudogene TRBV3-2) and TRBJ2-1; TRBD1 is a possible D gene (6 bases). V was pared by 3 bases and J by 6 bases, with 15 bases between. This CDR3 is 15 amino acids long. Germline CDR1 reads LGHDT; CDR2 reads YNNKEL (reference sequence). The chain's CDR3 is CASSQGLARGNEQFF. CDR3 nucleotides: TGTGCCAGCAGCCAGGGGCTAGCCAGGGGCAATGAGCAGTTCTTC.

V and J are TRBV18 and TRBJ1-2; 7 bases agree with TRBD1. This CDR3 comprises 14 residues. Germline CDR1 reads KGHSH; CDR2 reads LQKENI. The trim removed 0 bases at V and 6 bases at J, leaving 4 bases unmatched. The CDR3 region has the DNA TGTGCCAGCTCACCACCGACCGGGACAGATGGCTACACCTTC. Translating gives CASSPPTGTDGYTF. The variable domain in full, completed from reference TRBV18 and TRBJ1-2, reads NAGVMQNPRHLVRRRGQEARLRCSPMKGHSHVYWYRQLPEEGLKFMVYLQKENIIDESGMPKERFSAEFPKEGPSILRIQQVVRGDSAAYFCASSPPTGTDGYTFGSGTRLTVV.

This chain connects TRBV7-9 to TRBJ1-2; unclear D gene. The germline V gene encodes CDR1 SEHNR and CDR2 FQNEAQ (reference sequence). This CDR3 has 16 residues. Deletions cut 6 bases from V and 8 bases from J, with 25 bases between. The CDR3 here is CASSTTERRVFGGYTF. Here the CDR3 DNA reads TGTGCCAGCAGTACTACCGAACGGAGGGTTTTCGGCGGCTACACCTTC. Together with reference TRBV7-9 and TRBJ1-2, the CDR3 gives the full variable domain: DTGVSQNPRHKITKRGQNVTFRCDPISEHNRLYWYRQTLGQGPEFLTYFQNEAQLEKSRLLSDRFSAERPKGSFSTLEIQRTEQGDSAMYLCASSTTERRVFGGYTFGSGTRLTVV.